These 32 T cell receptor beta chains originate from one sample sequenced in a study of CD8 T cells in ankylosing spondylitis. Whole-study findings and limits: Within ankylosing spondylitis blood, a TCR beta motif made up of several highly homologous variants appeared to be characteristic.

These receptors have no identified antigens. TCRdb used MiXCR to reprocess the 5' RACE reads, holding one entry per CDR3 protein. The sample records about 450,000 distinct CDR3 sequences, about 25% being singletons. Sequencing input: blood, either unsorted or a sorted T cell fraction (not recorded which). Receptor source: a male donor with ankylosing spondylitis.

The CDR3 bases are TGTGCCAGCAGAGATAGACAGAACTATGGCTACACCTTC. As protein: CASRDRQNYGYTF. The rearrangement joins TRBV2 to TRBJ1-2; D is perhaps TRBD1 (5 bases). Germline lookup yields CDR1 SNHLY and CDR2 FYNNEI. This CDR3 spans 13 amino acids. Trimming removed 6 bases from V and 2 bases from J, with 10 bases in between.

The count of this clonotype is one. This sequence joins TRBV6-2 or TRBV6-3 and TRBJ2-5; D gene ambiguous. The germline V and J ends were trimmed by 2 bases and 6 bases, with 7 bases remaining between them. Germline loops: CDR1 MNHEY, CDR2 SVGEGT. The CDR3 sequence is 12 residues long. For the CDR3, the DNA is TGTGCCAGCAGTTACGGGCTACAGACCCAGTACTTC. Translating gives CASSYGLQTQYF.

The genes are TRBV10-3 and TRBJ2-5; D could derive from TRBD1 or TRBD2 (5 bases each). Germline CDR1 is ENHRY and CDR2 is SYGVKD. This CDR3 has 15 amino acids. Trimming cost V 3 bases and J 5 bases, with 16 bases left between them. The DNA of the CDR3 is TGTGCCATCAGTGAAGCCAGGGACGGTAGGGAGACCCAGTACTTC. This translates into CAISEARDGRETQYF.

A few counts support this clonotype. The V gene is TRBV28, the J gene TRBJ2-7; D ambiguous. The germline V gene encodes CDR1 MDHEN and CDR2 SYDVKM. The V gene lost 6 bases and the J gene lost 3 bases, with 9 bases spanning the gap. The CDR3 consists of 12 residues. The CDR3 nucleotides are TGTGCCAGCAGCGCGAACTACTACGAGCAGTACGTC. This codes for CASSANYYEQYV.

This clonotype was found a few times. The chain joins TRBV27 to TRBJ2-5, with D perhaps TRBD1 or TRBD2 (5 bases each). Trimming removed 1 base from V and 5 bases from J, with 8 bases in between. The CDR3 is 13 residues long. The germline gives CDR1 MNHEY, CDR2 SMNVEV (reference sequence). The DNA of the CDR3 is TGTGCCAGCAGTTTATGGGGGAAGGAGACCCAGTACTTC. Translation: CASSLWGKETQYF.

The chain couples TRBV25-1 to TRBJ2-3; 7 positions agree with TRBD1. This CDR3 comprises 14 residues. Germline trimming cut 4 bases from V and 2 bases from J; bases unmatched to any gene: 3. Germline V CDR1 and CDR2: MGHDK, SYGVNS. CDR3 nucleotide sequence: TGTGCCAGCAGTGCAGGGACAGCCACAGATACGCAGTATTTT. This translates into CASSAGTATDTQYF.

The chain couples TRBV5-1 to TRBJ1-1; unclear D gene. There are 14 residues in the CDR3. Germline-derived CDR1 and CDR2 are SGHRS and YFSETQ. Between the trimmed V and J ends, which lost 4 bases and 0 bases, there was a span of 10 bases. CDR3 nucleotides: TGCGCCAGCAGCCCGCTTTTTATGAACACTGAAGCTTTCTTT. Its protein is CASSPLFMNTEAFF.

The chain couples TRBV6-1 to TRBJ2-7; 10 bases map to TRBD1. V shed 5 bases and J 7 bases; nucleotides not matched to a gene: 8. The germline V gene encodes CDR1 MNHNS and CDR2 SASEGT. This CDR3 has 14 residues. CDR3 residues: CASSTRDRGMEQYV. CDR3 DNA: TGTGCCAGCAGTACCCGGGACAGGGGTATGGAGCAGTACGTC.

This clonotype was detected once. The chain recombines TRBV29-1 with TRBJ1-3, with D unclear. V was pared by 5 bases and J by 2 bases, with 7 bases between. This CDR3 is built from 12 residues. Germline V CDR1 and CDR2: SQVTM, ANQGSEA. In nucleotides, the CDR3 is TGCAGCGTTCACACGGCTGGAAACACCATATATTTT. Its translation is CSVHTAGNTIYF.

Only a few counts were recorded for this clonotype. The chain couples TRBV25-1 to TRBJ1-3; a weak D match, TRBD1 (5 bases). The CDR3 totals 14 residues. The germline gives CDR1 MGHDK, CDR2 SYGVNS. Trimming left V 8 bases short and J 0 bases short, with 11 bases between. CDR3 amino acids: CASGDFYSGNTIYF. In DNA, the CDR3 is TGTGCCAGCGGGGACTTTTACTCTGGAAACACCATATATTTT. Full variable domain (rest looked up from reference TRBV25-1 and TRBJ1-3): EADIYQTPRYLVIGTGKKITLECSQTMGHDKMYWYQQDPGMELHLIHYSYGVNSTEKGDLSSESTVSRIRTEHFPLTLESARPSHTSQYLCASGDFYSGNTIYFGEGSWLTVV.

The rearrangement uses TRBV10-3 and TRBJ2-3; TRBD2 might be the D (6 bases). Trimming removed 2 bases from V and 3 bases from J, with 12 bases in between. The CDR3 is 15 amino acids. CDR1 is ENHRY and CDR2 is SYGVKD in the germline V gene. The CDR3 DNA follows: TGTGCCATCAGTGAGGCGCGTCGGGAGACAGATACGCAGTATTTT. Its protein is CAISEARRETDTQYF.

A few counts support this clonotype. This chain uses TRBV10-3 with TRBJ2-7; D might be TRBD2 (5 bases). Germline CDR1 is ENHRY and CDR2 is SYGVKD. V was clipped by 4 bases and J by 3 bases, with 13 bases between them. This CDR3 has 14 residues. The CDR3 is CAISAQTILYEQYF. The CDR3 nucleotides read TGTGCCATCAGTGCACAGACTATCCTCTACGAGCAGTACTTC.

This clonotype was found a few times. V gene TRBV15 combines with J gene TRBJ1-5; D unclear. CDR1 and CDR2 from the germline V gene are LNHNV and YYDKDF (reference sequence). This CDR3 has 12 residues. The V end lost 0 bases, the J end lost 7 bases, and 4 bases lay between the germline ends. Here the CDR3 reads CATSREPQPQHF. The CDR3 DNA follows: TGTGCCACCAGCAGAGAGCCCCAGCCCCAGCATTTT.

This chain connects TRBV5-1 to TRBJ2-1, with TRBD2 identical over 7 bases. Germline-derived CDR1 and CDR2 are SGHRS and YFSETQ. The CDR3 is made up of 16 amino acids. The junction had 8 bases not matched to a gene; V was cut back by 5 bases and J by 0 bases. The CDR3 DNA is TGCGCCAGCAGGGTTAGCGGGCCCGCCTCCTACAATGAGCAGTTCTTC. It specifies CASRVSGPASYNEQFF.

The J gene is TRBJ2-1, the V gene TRBV7-2; 14 nucleotides agree with TRBD2. Germline V gene sequence: CDR1 SGHTA, CDR2 FQGNSA. V lost 3 bases and J lost 10; bases outside the gene matches: 2. The CDR3 totals 14 residues. The CDR3 coding sequence is TGTGCCAGCAGCTTGGGACTAGCGGGAGTGGAGCAGTTCTTC. It specifies CASSLGLAGVEQFF.

The chain couples TRBV12-3 or TRBV12-4 to TRBJ2-3; tentatively, D is TRBD2 (8 bases). The CDR3 has 19 residues. Trimming pared 0 bases from V and 5 bases from J, leaving 24 bases between. CDR3 sequence: CASSLAARGVAGWRDTQYF. The CDR3 DNA reads as TGTGCCAGCAGTTTAGCGGCCAGGGGGGTAGCGGGATGGAGAGATACGCAGTATTTT.

This clonotype was observed a single time. This chain's CDR3 is CASSSPGGDTDTQYF. The CDR3 DNA follows: TGTGCCAGCAGTTCGCCGGGAGGGGACACAGATACGCAGTATTTT. This rearrangement joins TRBV6-5 to TRBJ2-3, with 8 bases identical to TRBD2. The CDR3 is made up of 15 amino acids. The germline gives CDR1 MNHEY, CDR2 SVGAGI. V shed 4 bases and J 2 bases; nucleotides not matched to a gene: 5.

This clonotype was seen more than once but under ten times. The gene calls are TRBV7-7 and TRBJ2-3; a weak D match, TRBD2 (5 bases). The CDR3 loop spans 20 amino acids. V lost 6 bases to trimming and J lost 4 bases, with 32 bases between them. The V gene's germline CDR1 is SSHAT and CDR2 FNYEAQ (reference sequence). CDR3 amino acids: CASRSHRPTSEVPLSDTQYF. In DNA, the CDR3 is TGTGCCAGCAGGTCACATCGGCCGACCTCGGAGGTTCCCCTCTCAGATACGCAGTATTTT.

This clonotype was recorded a few times. The chain combines TRBV12-3 or TRBV12-4 with TRBJ2-2, with D perhaps TRBD2 (5 bases). The CDR3 is 16 amino acids. Trimming removed 6 bases from V and 4 bases from J, with 18 bases in between. The CDR3 bases are TGTGCCAGCAGCCACCAGTGGGGTGGGAGCACCGGGGAGCTGTTTTTT. Its protein is CASSHQWGGSTGELFF.

The V and J genes are TRBV5-1 and TRBJ2-4; 12 positions agree with TRBD2. This CDR3 contains 15 residues. Looked up from germline, CDR1 is SGHRS and CDR2 is YFSETQ. V lost 5 bases, J lost 7 bases, and 7 bases stayed unmatched. The CDR3 protein is CASRQLGTSGNIQYF. The CDR3 DNA is TGCGCCAGCAGACAACTGGGGACTAGCGGGAACATTCAGTACTTC.

This clonotype was detected a few times. The chain recombines TRBV12-3 or TRBV12-4 with TRBJ2-3, with D uncertain. V shed 5 bases and J shed 5 bases, with 11 bases lying between them. The CDR3 is 13 residues long. The CDR3 nucleotides read TGTGCCAGCAGTCACGGAGCCCAAGATACGCAGTATTTT. The encoded protein is CASSHGAQDTQYF.

This clonotype showed up just a few times. The genes are TRBV24-1 and TRBJ2-3, with TRBD1 matching over 7 bases. Germline V CDR1 and CDR2: KGHDR, SFDVKD. The trim removed 2 bases at V and 2 bases at J, leaving 6 bases unmatched. CDR3 size: 16 residues. The CDR3 loop reads CATSDSRTGYTDTQYF. The CDR3 region has the DNA TGTGCCACCAGTGATTCTCGGACAGGATACACAGATACGCAGTATTTT.

This clonotype was detected only a few times. This rearrangement joins TRBV14 to TRBJ1-4, with D unclear. Germline V gene data show CDR1 as SGHDN and CDR2 as FVKESK. Trimming pared 3 bases from V and 0 bases from J, leaving 14 bases between. This CDR3 is 17 amino acids long. The CDR3 region is CASSQTGEGATNEKLFF. The DNA of the CDR3 is TGTGCCAGCAGCCAGACGGGCGAGGGAGCAACTAATGAAAAACTGTTTTTT.

J is TRBJ2-3 and V is TRBV20-1, with D possibly TRBD2 on 5 matching bases. Trimming cost V 1 base and J 3 bases, with 14 bases left between them. This CDR3 spans 15 amino acids. Germline values: CDR1 DFQATT, CDR2 SNEGSKA (reference sequence). The CDR3 spells CSARGPLGLTDTQYF. CDR3 bases: TGCAGTGCTAGAGGTCCCTTAGGACTGACAGATACGCAGTATTTT.

J is TRBJ2-7 and V is TRBV28, with D hard to call. Germline values: CDR1 MDHEN, CDR2 SYDVKM. The V and J ends lost 6 bases and 2 bases respectively, with 17 bases between them. The CDR3 covers 15 residues. The CDR3 DNA is TGTGCCAGCAGGCTGTGGGCAGGTTATGCCTACGAGCAGTACTTC. This codes for CASRLWAGYAYEQYF.

V gene TRBV5-1 combines with J gene TRBJ2-1, with TRBD2 identical over 7 bases. The CDR3 consists of 14 residues. The V and J ends lost 3 bases and 10 bases, in that order; junction bases with no gene match: 10. Germline CDR1 and CDR2: SGHRS and YFSETQ. CDR3 amino acids: CASSSQGGRWEQFF. CDR3 DNA sequence: TGCGCCAGCAGCTCCCAGGGAGGGCGCTGGGAGCAGTTCTTC. The full variable domain, rest sourced from reference TRBV5-1 and TRBJ2-1, is KAGVTQTPRYLIKTRGQQVTLSCSPISGHRSVSWYQQTPGQGLQFLFEYFSETQRNKGNFPGRFSGRQFSNSRSEMNVSTLELGDSALYLCASSSQGGRWEQFFGPGTRLTVL.

V is TRBV11-3 and J is TRBJ2-1; TRBD1 or TRBD2 may be the D gene (5 bases each). V shed 4 bases and J shed 7 bases, with 14 bases lying between them. This CDR3 comprises 14 residues. Per the germline V gene, CDR1 is SGHNT and CDR2 is YENEEA. DNA of the CDR3: TGTGCCAGCAGCTCCGGGACCAGGAGTAATGAGCAGTTCTTC. As protein: CASSSGTRSNEQFF.

The V gene is TRBV7-9, the J gene TRBJ2-7, with a weak D call TRBD2 (6 bases). The CDR3 runs to 15 residues. Trimming cost V 5 bases and J 6 bases, with 20 bases left between them. Germline loops: CDR1 SEHNR, CDR2 FQNEAQ (reference sequence). CDR3 amino acids: CASSHNREPSAEQYV. The CDR3 nucleotides read TGTGCCAGCAGCCACAACCGGGAGCCCTCCGCCGAGCAGTACGTC.

Here the CDR3 DNA reads TGTGCCAGCAGGGGGGACTTACAGGGGCAGTACGTC. Protein sequence: CASRGDLQGQYV. The chain has TRBV6-1 and TRBJ2-7, with D perhaps TRBD1 or TRBD2 (6 bases each). Trimming removed 6 bases from V and 9 bases from J, with 15 bases in between. This CDR3 has 12 residues. Germline CDR1 and CDR2: MNHNS and SASEGT.

The sample holds a few counts of this clonotype. CDR3 amino acids: CASSDDGNQPQHF. CDR3 nucleotides: TGCGCCAGCTCGGACGACGGGAATCAGCCCCAGCATTTT. V gene TRBV5-1 combines with J gene TRBJ1-5; D is unclear. CDR1 is SGHRS, CDR2 YFSETQ, per germline. CDR3 length equals 13 residues. Trimming took off 7 bases at V and 4 bases at J, with 12 bases between the two ends.

V and J are TRBV6-1 and TRBJ2-5; D not resolved. The CDR3 has 13 residues. The V end was cut by 7 bases, the J end by 2 bases, with 11 bases between. The germline V gene encodes CDR1 MNHNS and CDR2 SASEGT. The CDR3 bases are TGTGCCAGCAATGTCGGCAGTCAAGAGACCCAGTACTTC. Its protein product is CASNVGSQETQYF.

This rearrangement joins TRBV7-8 to TRBJ2-1, with D perhaps TRBD1 or TRBD2 (6 bases each). Trimming removed 6 bases from V and 7 bases from J, with 16 bases in between. This CDR3 contains 14 residues. Germline V lookup: CDR1 SGHVS, CDR2 FQNEAQ. The CDR3 sequence: CASSWGAKRNEQFF. DNA of the CDR3: TGTGCCAGCAGTTGGGGGGCCAAAAGGAATGAGCAGTTCTTC.